The rows below give T cell receptor beta chains drawn from one sample of a study of blood T cell repertoires in COVID-19. Method: immunoSEQ multiplex PCR; TCRdb's copy keeps in-frame clones and lacks some. The table includes around 330,000 clones, about 92% detected once. The material sequenced was PBMCs or T cells enriched from blood (not recorded which). The receptors were sampled from a man in his sixties who had recovered from COVID-19. The CDR3 runs from the conserved cysteine through the conserved F or W. D genes are given only for firm matches. Only part of the rows carry a size: once, few, many, or a class if the clone is expanded.

clone size	V gene	D gene	J gene	CDR3 protein	CDR3 DNA
.	TRBV27	TRBD2	TRBJ2-3	CASSLAGGLESTDTQYF	TGTGCCAGCAGTCTAGCGGGAGGGCTGGAAAGCACAGATACGCAGTATTTT
.	TRBV2	TRBD1	TRBJ2-5	CASSEHRGETQYF	TGTGCCAGCAGTGAGCACAGGGGGGAGACCCAGTACTTC
.	TRBV12-3/TRBV12-4	.	TRBJ1-3	CASRGGTIYF	TGTGCCAGCAGAGGAGGCACCATATATTTT
.	TRBV11-2	TRBD1	TRBJ1-1	CASCGRQGATEAFF	TGTGCCAGTTGTGGGAGACAGGGCGCCACTGAAGCTTTCTTT
.	TRBV7-3	TRBD1	TRBJ2-3	CASSGGQSNTDTQYF	TGTGCCAGCAGCGGGGGACAGAGCAACACAGATACGCAGTATTTT
.	TRBV6-5	TRBD2	TRBJ2-2	CASNSGGFTGELFF	TGTGCCAGCAACTCGGGAGGCTTCACCGGGGAGCTGTTTTTT
.	TRBV12-5	TRBD1	TRBJ2-7	CASGLNRGPYEQYF	TGTGCTAGTGGTCTAAACAGGGGTCCCTACGAGCAGTACTTC
.	TRBV7-2	.	TRBJ1-2	CASSLVRGYGYTF	TGTGCCAGCAGCTTAGTTCGAGGCTATGGCTACACCTTC
few	TRBV3-1/TRBV3-2	TRBD2	TRBJ2-7	CASSPGLAGAGYEQYF	TGTGCCAGCAGCCCGGGACTAGCGGGAGCAGGCTACGAGCAGTACTTC
.	TRBV20-1	TRBD1	TRBJ1-4	CSAGDREAVF	TGCAGTGCTGGGGACAGGGAGGCGGTTTTT
once	TRBV19	.	TRBJ1-4	CASANSGSNEKLFF	TGTGCCAGCGCCAACAGTGGATCGAATGAAAAACTGTTTTTT
.	TRBV19	.	TRBJ1-3	CASSIAGFGNTIYF	TGTGCCAGTAGTATAGCGGGGTTTGGAAACACCATATATTTT
.	TRBV11-2	.	TRBJ2-5	CASSLERAGVWETQYF	TGTGCCAGCAGCTTAGAACGGGCCGGGGTGTGGGAGACCCAGTACTTC
.	TRBV5-1	.	TRBJ2-7	CASSLAGGANEQYF	TGCGCCAGCAGCTTGGCCGGAGGGGCCAACGAGCAGTACTTC
.	TRBV13	.	TRBJ1-5	CASSLAPGPQHF	TGTGCCAGCAGCTTAGCCCCGGGGCCCCAGCATTTT
.	TRBV5-1	TRBD1	TRBJ1-6	CASSPGQGRNNSPLHF	TGCGCCAGCAGCCCAGGACAGGGGCGGAATAATTCACCCCTCCACTTT
.	TRBV29-1	TRBD2	TRBJ2-3	CSVAVGGRGDTQYF	TGCAGCGTTGCGGTCGGCGGGAGAGGAGATACGCAGTATTTT
.	TRBV19	.	TRBJ1-5	CASSITWSNQPQHF	TGTGCCAGTAGTATCACTTGGAGCAATCAGCCCCAGCATTTT
.	TRBV30	.	TRBJ2-7	CAWSVSGSLSEQYF	TGTGCCTGGAGTGTTTCCGGGAGCCTTAGCGAGCAGTACTTC
.	TRBV24-1	.	TRBJ1-2	CATSDSGRGRRGYTF	TGTGCCACCAGTGATTCGGGAAGAGGGCGGAGAGGCTACACCTTC
.	TRBV5-8	.	TRBJ1-5	CASSLRGFQPQHF	TGTGCCAGCAGCTTGAGGGGCTTTCAGCCCCAGCATTTT
few	TRBV6-5	.	TRBJ1-2	CASSRTDGYTF	TGTGCCAGCAGCCGGACAGATGGCTACACCTTC
many	TRBV4-1	.	TRBJ1-4	CASSQDSPSEKLFF	TGCGCCAGCAGCCAAGATAGCCCCTCTGAAAAACTGTTTTTT
.	TRBV5-1	.	TRBJ1-2	CASSLGQDYGYTF	TGCGCCAGCAGCTTGGGACAAGACTATGGCTACACCTTC
.	TRBV27	TRBD2	TRBJ2-1	CASSLSLAGAPRQFF	TGTGCCAGCAGTTTATCACTAGCGGGCGCACCCCGACAGTTCTTC
many	TRBV5-4	TRBD2	TRBJ2-1	CASSLGPTSGRYNEQFF	TGTGCCAGCAGCTTGGGCCCGACTAGCGGGAGATACAATGAGCAGTTCTTC
.	TRBV7-3	.	TRBJ2-2	CASSLMVWAEGNTGELFF	TGTGCCAGCAGCTTAATGGTTTGGGCGGAGGGGAACACCGGGGAGCTGTTTTTT
.	TRBV2	.	TRBJ2-1	CASSRQRTYNEQFF	TGTGCCAGCAGCCGACAGCGAACCTACAATGAGCAGTTCTTC
.	TRBV9	.	TRBJ1-3	CASSVNRVHSGNTIYF	TGTGCCAGCAGCGTGAACAGGGTCCACTCTGGAAACACCATATATTTT
.	TRBV11-2	.	TRBJ2-1	CASSLDWGDQFF	TGTGCCAGCAGCTTAGATTGGGGGGATCAGTTCTTC
.	TRBV25-1	.	TRBJ1-2	CAQTSLCGYTF	TGTGCCCAAACGAGCCTCTGTGGCTACACCTTC
.	TRBV30	.	TRBJ1-5	CAWSKLRGGDQPQHF	TGTGCCTGGAGCAAACTCCGGGGGGGGGATCAGCCCCAGCATTTT
.	TRBV7-9	.	TRBJ1-4	CASRPHSTNEKLFF	TGTGCCAGCAGGCCACATTCTACTAATGAAAAACTGTTTTTT
.	TRBV27	TRBD2	TRBJ2-3	CASSLLRLASDTQYF	TGTGCCAGCAGTTTATTAAGACTAGCGTCAGATACGCAGTATTTT
once	TRBV7-2	.	TRBJ1-5	CASSDTGRGNQPQHF	TGTGCCAGCAGCGATACAGGGAGGGGCAATCAGCCCCAGCATTTT
.	TRBV15	TRBD1	TRBJ1-2	CATSLDRGHGYTF	TGTGCCACCAGCCTAGACAGGGGGCATGGCTACACCTTC
.	TRBV28	.	TRBJ2-7	CASSGHPREQYF	TGTGCCAGCAGCGGACACCCCAGGGAGCAGTACTTC
.	TRBV29-1	TRBD2	TRBJ2-3	CSVGRGGTDTQYF	TGCAGCGTTGGGCGGGGGGGCACAGATACGCAGTATTTT
once	TRBV19	.	TRBJ1-2	CASKSSKGVYGYTF	TGTGCCAGTAAGTCAAGCAAGGGGGTCTATGGCTACACCTTC
.	TRBV11-2	.	TRBJ2-7	CASSHPYRNYEQYF	TGTGCCAGCAGCCACCCGTACAGAAACTACGAGCAGTACTTC
.	TRBV4-1	TRBD1	TRBJ2-7	CASSQVDRGRNEQYF	TGCGCCAGCAGCCAAGTGGACAGGGGCAGGAACGAGCAGTACTTC
once	TRBV24-1	.	TRBJ1-3	CATSEARPRAPSGNTIYF	TGTGCCACCAGTGAAGCCCGGCCGCGGGCTCCCTCTGGAAACACCATATATTTT
.	TRBV27	TRBD1	TRBJ1-2	CASSRFPGTVSYGYTF	TGTGCCAGCAGTCGCTTCCCCGGGACAGTTAGCTATGGCTACACCTTC
.	TRBV20-1	.	TRBJ1-1	CSASPKPEEFLVNTEAFF	TGCAGTGCTAGTCCGAAGCCAGAGGAGTTTTTGGTTAATACTGAAGCTTTCTTT
few	TRBV11-3	.	TRBJ2-1	CASSLDLAREQFF	TGTGCCAGCAGCTTAGATTTAGCGCGCGAGCAGTTCTTC
.	TRBV7-9	TRBD1	TRBJ2-3	CASSLEGATDTQYF	TGTGCCAGCAGCTTAGAGGGGGCCACAGATACGCAGTATTTT
once	TRBV3-1/TRBV3-2	TRBD2	TRBJ2-2	CASSQPGGEPGELFF	TGTGCCAGCAGCCAACCCGGGGGGGAGCCCGGGGAGCTGTTTTTT
.	TRBV2	.	TRBJ1-4	CASTFYEKLFF	TGTGCCAGCACTTTTTATGAAAAACTGTTTTTT
.	TRBV15	.	TRBJ1-4	CATSSEFSGAGEKLFF	TGTGCCACCAGCAGTGAATTCTCAGGGGCTGGGGAAAAACTGTTTTTT
.	TRBV5-1	TRBD2	TRBJ2-1	CASSQGLAGNEQFF	TGCGCCAGCAGCCAGGGACTAGCGGGAAATGAGCAGTTCTTC
.	TRBV11-3	.	TRBJ2-3	CASSLAGTNTQYF	TGTGCCAGCAGCTTAGCAGGCACAAATACGCAGTATTTT
few	TRBV7-8	TRBD1	TRBJ1-1	CASSMPGQGRTEAFF	TGTGCCAGCAGCATGCCGGGACAGGGGAGGACTGAAGCTTTCTTT
.	TRBV6-6	.	TRBJ2-5	CASSYPTPKETQYF	TGTGCCAGCAGTTACCCTACTCCGAAGGAGACCCAGTACTTC
.	TRBV2	.	TRBJ2-7	CASSPSGTRRYEQYF	TGTGCCAGCAGTCCTTCCGGGACAAGAAGGTACGAGCAGTACTTC